The 25 T cell receptor beta chains given below trace back to one sample, sequenced in a study of technical replicates of blood from four donors (dated 2017 in TCRdb). To prepare the library, the immunoSEQ multiplex PCR assay was applied. TCRdb took over this immuneACCESS table, retaining in-frame rearrangements with V and J assigned. Such tables are incomplete; in checked studies, under half of the missing clones stem from an unresolved V gene, and the remainder is unexplained. The sample data list 80,000 to 100,000 clones, and 95% of these were observed just once. The ten biggest clones cover more than 0.2% of the sample. Specimen: T cells isolated from PBMCs. Every receptor here comes from a human donor in good health.

V and J are TRBV9 and TRBJ1-4; D may be TRBD1 (5 bases). The V gene's germline CDR1 is SGDLS and CDR2 YYNGEE. The ends were cut back, 6 bases at V and 8 bases at J, with 23 bases in the middle. The CDR3 covers 16 residues. CDR3 coding DNA: TGTGCCAGCACCACCTCAGGCGGACCGGGGGACGAAAAACTGTTTTTT. Residues: CASTTSGGPGDEKLFF.

The chain is built from TRBV7-2 and TRBJ2-2, with no clear D. The V end was cut by 1 base, the J end by 0 bases, with 12 bases between. The CDR3 runs 17 residues. In germline, CDR1 is SGHTA, CDR2 FQGNSA. The DNA of the CDR3 is TGTGCCAGCAGCTTAGACAGACCTCTCGCGAACACCGGGGAGCTGTTTTTT. Its translation: CASSLDRPLANTGELFF.

The chain employs TRBV7-9 and TRBJ2-3; 8 bases map to TRBD2. Per germline, CDR1 SEHNR and CDR2 FQNEAQ (reference sequence). J was trimmed by 1 base and V by 0 bases; bases with no gene match: 3. This CDR3 has 16 amino acids. Here the CDR3 reads CASSLAWREGTDTQYF. The DNA for the CDR3 is TGTGCCAGCAGCTTAGCGTGGCGGGAGGGCACAGATACGCAGTATTTT.

This clone was counted a single time. V and J are TRBV11-3 and TRBJ2-1; no reliable D call. V was pared by 1 base and J by 3 bases, with 22 bases between. The CDR3 consists of 19 residues. Germline CDR1 reads SGHNT; CDR2 reads YENEEA. The CDR3 sequence is CASSLGVLILAEDYNEQFF. The CDR3 nucleotides are TGTGCCAGCAGCTTAGGGGTGCTGATCCTGGCCGAGGACTACAATGAGCAGTTCTTC. Based on the CDR3 plus reference TRBV11-3 and TRBJ2-1, the full variable domain is EAGVVQSPRYKIIEKKQPVAFWCNPISGHNTLYWYLQNLGQGPELLIRYENEEAVDDSQLPKDRFSAERLKGVDSTLKIQPAELGDSAVYLCASSLGVLILAEDYNEQFFGPGTRLTVL.

The V gene is TRBV4-1, the J gene TRBJ1-5, with 10 bases fitting TRBD1. This CDR3 comprises 15 residues. The ends lost 4 bases at V and 4 bases at J; junction bases unmatched: 4. The germline V gene has CDR1 MGHRA and CDR2 YSYEKL. CDR3 in amino acids: CASSLDRGMNQPQHF. DNA of the CDR3: TGCGCCAGCAGCCTGGACAGGGGGATGAATCAGCCCCAGCATTTT.

The chain employs TRBV5-6 and TRBJ2-1; 12 bases match TRBD2. Germline CDR1 SGHDT, CDR2 YYEEEE. This CDR3 has 18 amino acids. The J segment lost 8 bases and the V segment lost 0 bases, leaving 12 bases of the junction unmatched. The CDR3 is CASSLGTSGTRHRDEQFF. The CDR3 DNA is TGTGCCAGCAGCTTGGGGACTAGCGGGACGAGACATAGGGATGAGCAGTTCTTC.

The CDR3 sequence is CASSRTGGNSPLHF. The DNA for the CDR3 is TGTGCCAGCAGCCGGACAGGGGGTAATTCACCCCTCCACTTT. The V call is TRBV5-4, the J call TRBJ1-6; TRBD1 matches at 10 bases. Germline loops: CDR1 SGHNT, CDR2 YYREEE (reference sequence). Trimming removed 4 bases from V and 6 bases from J; junction bases left unmatched: 1. The CDR3 loop spans 14 amino acids.

In this sample, this clone turned up once. The chain recombines TRBV18 with TRBJ2-3; 7 bases match TRBD1. V shed 1 base, J shed 1 base, and the junction held 11 bases outside the gene matches. The CDR3 loop spans 18 amino acids. Germline CDR1 and CDR2: KGHSH and LQKENI. CDR3 bases: TGTGCCAGCTCACCACTCGGACAGGTCGTTATCGGCACAGATACGCAGTATTTT. Its translation is CASSPLGQVVIGTDTQYF.

V gene TRBV9 combines with J gene TRBJ1-1, with 9 positions matching TRBD1. J was trimmed by 6 bases and V by 4 bases; bases with no gene match: 4. The germline V gene encodes CDR1 SGDLS and CDR2 YYNGEE. This CDR3 is 13 amino acids long. CDR3 protein: CASSLTGGPEAFF. The CDR3 DNA reads as TGTGCCAGCAGCCTCACAGGGGGCCCTGAAGCTTTCTTT.

V gene TRBV28 combines with J gene TRBJ2-7, with 8 bases lining up with TRBD2. V lost 6 bases and J lost 6; bases outside the gene matches: 4. This CDR3 comprises 12 residues. From germline, CDR1 is MDHEN and CDR2 SYDVKM. CDR3 protein: CASSHGGGEQYF. In DNA form, the CDR3 reads TGTGCCAGCAGCCACGGGGGGGGCGAGCAGTACTTC.

The genes are TRBV5-6 and TRBJ1-2; no definite D call. The V end lost 6 bases, the J end lost 4 bases, and 13 bases lay between the germline ends. The CDR3 consists of 13 residues. Germline V gene data show CDR1 as SGHDT and CDR2 as YYEEEE. The CDR3 loop reads CASNLWAGYGYTF. For the CDR3, the DNA is TGTGCCAGCAATCTTTGGGCAGGCTATGGCTACACCTTC.

The CDR3 DNA reads as TGTGCCAGCAGCTCGGACAGGGACTCCTACGAGCAGTACTTC. Translated: CASSSDRDSYEQYF. V and J are TRBV7-9 and TRBJ2-7, with 8 bases that match TRBD1. Losses at the gene ends were 4 bases for V and 0 bases for J; bases not matched to a gene: 2. Germline V gives CDR1 SEHNR, CDR2 FQNEAQ (reference sequence). This CDR3 region has 14 residues.

As DNA, the CDR3 is TGTGCCAGCAGTTTACGACAGGGGTACGAGCAGTACTTC. Translating it yields CASSLRQGYEQYF. The V gene is TRBV27, the J gene TRBJ2-7; 8 bases map to TRBD1. V shed 2 bases, J shed 4 bases, and the junction held 1 base outside the gene matches. The V gene's germline CDR1 is MNHEY and CDR2 SMNVEV (reference sequence). This CDR3 region has 13 residues.

The V gene is TRBV4-1, the J gene TRBJ2-7; D unclear. Germline CDR1 is MGHRA and CDR2 is YSYEKL. This CDR3 contains 15 residues. V was cut by 0 bases and J by 0 bases, with 9 bases left in between. CDR3 nucleotide sequence: TGCGCCAGCAGCCAAGAAGAGGCGAACTCCTACGAGCAGTACTTC. Protein sequence: CASSQEEANSYEQYF.

The V call is TRBV30, the J call TRBJ1-5; perhaps TRBD1 as D (6 bases). Germline lookup yields CDR1 GTSNPN and CDR2 SVGIG (reference sequence). V was pared by 0 bases and J by 1 base, with 13 bases between. This CDR3 contains 16 residues. The CDR3 loop reads CAWSVRGGWSNQPQHF. CDR3 coding DNA: TGTGCCTGGAGTGTACGGGGGGGCTGGAGCAATCAGCCCCAGCATTTT.

This chain connects TRBV19 to TRBJ1-1, with TRBD1 as a possible D gene (6 bases). Trimming stripped 5 bases from V and 4 bases from J, with 17 bases between. Germline values: CDR1 LNHDA, CDR2 SQIVND (reference sequence). This CDR3 has 15 amino acids. The CDR3 sequence: CASSFSSGQFTEAFF. DNA of the CDR3: TGTGCCAGTAGTTTCTCATCCGGACAGTTCACTGAAGCTTTCTTT. The full variable domain, rest sourced from reference TRBV19 and TRBJ1-1, is DGGITQSPKYLFRKEGQNVTLSCEQNLNHDAMYWYRQDPGQGLRLIYYSQIVNDFQKGDIAEGYSVSREKKESFPLTVTSAQKNPTAFYLCASSFSSGQFTEAFFGQGTRLTVV.

The chain uses TRBV6-1 and TRBJ1-5; D is unresolved. This CDR3 comprises 12 residues. Trimming took off 7 bases at V and 11 bases at J, with 15 bases between the two ends. Germline V gene data show CDR1 as MNHNS and CDR2 as SASEGT. DNA of the CDR3: TGTGCCAGCACCGGGCGGGCTTGGGCCCAGCATTTT. It translates to CASTGRAWAQHF.

This chain links TRBV6-1 with TRBJ1-2; TRBD1 aligns across 9 bases. CDR1 MNHNS and CDR2 SASEGT come from the germline V gene. CDR3 length: 16 residues. V gave up 3 bases and J gave up 3 bases; unmatched junction bases: 8. The CDR3 spells CASSDEGQGIYYGYTF. CDR3 DNA: TGTGCCAGCAGTGACGAGGGACAGGGTATTTACTATGGCTACACCTTC.

The genes are TRBV11-3 and TRBJ2-1, with 9 bases identical to TRBD1. CDR1 and CDR2 from the germline V gene are SGHNT and YENEEA. The CDR3 covers 15 residues. The J segment lost 2 bases and the V segment lost 5 bases, leaving 4 bases of the junction unmatched. The CDR3 region has the DNA TGTGCCAGCAGCCCTGGGACAGGGACCTACAATGAGCAGTTCTTC. Translating it yields CASSPGTGTYNEQFF.

The chain is built from TRBV5-4 and TRBJ2-5; TRBD2 agrees at 13 bases. The ends lost 9 bases at V and 5 bases at J; junction bases unmatched: 13. This CDR3 has 16 residues. Germline CDR1 SGHNT, CDR2 YYREEE (reference sequence). The CDR3 DNA reads as TGTGCCACAAAACCAGGGGGACTAGCGGGGTTGGAGACCCAGTACTTC. It translates to CATKPGGLAGLETQYF.

This clone was detected only once. The V gene is TRBV7-3, the J gene TRBJ1-6; 7 bases agree with TRBD1. The junction had 15 bases not matched to a gene; V was cut back by 5 bases and J by 11 bases. The CDR3 covers 16 residues. The germline CDR1 and CDR2 sequences are SGHTA and FQGTGA. CDR3 protein: CASSPKGQDPNAPLHF. CDR3 in DNA: TGTGCCAGCAGCCCTAAAGGACAGGACCCCAACGCACCCCTCCACTTT. Complete variable domain (other parts from reference TRBV7-3 and TRBJ1-6): GAGVSQTPSNKVTEKGKYVELRCDPISGHTALYWYRQSLGQGPEFLIYFQGTGAADDSGLPNDRFFAVRPEGSVSTLKIQRTERGDSAVYLCASSPKGQDPNAPLHFGNGTRLTVT.

Only one count was recorded for this clone. V gene TRBV5-1 combines with J gene TRBJ2-2, with a weak D call TRBD1 (6 bases). The CDR3 totals 14 residues. Germline V gene sequence: CDR1 SGHRS, CDR2 YFSETQ. The V end was cut by 4 bases, the J end by 2 bases, with 9 bases between. The CDR3 here is CASSEGGNTGELFF. CDR3 coding DNA: TGCGCCAGCAGCGAAGGGGGTAACACCGGGGAGCTGTTTTTT.

The V and J genes are TRBV16 and TRBJ1-2; D unresolved. Germline values: CDR1 KGHSY, CDR2 FQNENV. The CDR3 consists of 16 residues. Trimming stripped 0 bases from V and 5 bases from J, with 16 bases between. CDR3: CASSQSAQPRGYGYTF. CDR3 sequence (DNA): TGTGCCAGCAGCCAATCGGCGCAGCCCCGGGGTTATGGCTACACCTTC.

This clone was picked up one time. The V gene is TRBV5-3, the J gene TRBJ1-5; a weak D match, TRBD1 (6 bases). TRBV5-3 is labeled an ORF, and its function is uncertain. V lost 4 bases to trimming and J lost 6 bases, with 17 bases between them. CDR3 length equals 15 residues. In DNA form, the CDR3 reads TGTGCCAGAAGCGGAATGACAGGACCCGGTCAGCCCCAGCATTTT. Its translation is CARSGMTGPGQPQHF.

The chain joins TRBV13 to TRBJ1-2, with D possibly TRBD1 on 6 matching bases. CDR1 is PRHDT and CDR2 is FYEKMQ in the germline V gene (reference sequence). The CDR3 is 14 amino acids. V lost 7 bases and J 3 bases, leaving 15 bases between the germline ends. The CDR3 DNA follows: TGTGCCAGCACCCGACCCGGGACACACTATGGCTACACCTTC. Protein product: CASTRPGTHYGYTF.